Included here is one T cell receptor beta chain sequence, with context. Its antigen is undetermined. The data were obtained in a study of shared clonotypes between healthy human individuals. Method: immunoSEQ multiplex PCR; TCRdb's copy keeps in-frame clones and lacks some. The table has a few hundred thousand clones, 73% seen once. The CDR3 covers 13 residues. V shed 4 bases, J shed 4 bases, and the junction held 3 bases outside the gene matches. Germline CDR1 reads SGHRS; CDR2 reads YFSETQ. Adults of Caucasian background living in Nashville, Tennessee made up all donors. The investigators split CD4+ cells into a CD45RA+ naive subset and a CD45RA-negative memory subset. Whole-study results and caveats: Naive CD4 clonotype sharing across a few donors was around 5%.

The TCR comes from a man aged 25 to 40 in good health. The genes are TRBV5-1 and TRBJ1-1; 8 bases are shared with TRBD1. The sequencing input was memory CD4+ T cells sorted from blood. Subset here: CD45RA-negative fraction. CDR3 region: CASSTGGGTEAFF. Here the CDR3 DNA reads TGCGCCAGCAGCACAGGGGGTGGCACTGAAGCTTTCTTT.